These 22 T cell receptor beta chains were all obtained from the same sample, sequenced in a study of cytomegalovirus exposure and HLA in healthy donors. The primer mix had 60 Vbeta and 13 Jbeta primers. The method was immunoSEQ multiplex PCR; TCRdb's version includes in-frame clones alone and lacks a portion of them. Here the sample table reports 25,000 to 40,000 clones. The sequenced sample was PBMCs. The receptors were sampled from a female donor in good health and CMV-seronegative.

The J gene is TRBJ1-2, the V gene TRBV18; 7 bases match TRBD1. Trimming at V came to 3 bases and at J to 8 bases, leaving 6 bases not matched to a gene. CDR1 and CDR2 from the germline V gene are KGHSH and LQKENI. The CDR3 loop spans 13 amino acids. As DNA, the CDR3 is TGTGCCAGCTCACCCGACAGGGTTAAGGGCTACACCTTC. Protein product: CASSPDRVKGYTF.

Here the CDR3 reads CASSQDNRGYEQYF. CDR3 nucleotide sequence: TGTGCCAGCAGCCAAGATAACAGGGGTTACGAGCAGTACTTC. V is TRBV14 and J is TRBJ2-7, with 7 positions matching TRBD1. Trimming took 0 bases from V and 4 from J; bases not matched to a gene: 3. The CDR3 consists of 14 residues. In germline, CDR1 is SGHDN, CDR2 FVKESK.

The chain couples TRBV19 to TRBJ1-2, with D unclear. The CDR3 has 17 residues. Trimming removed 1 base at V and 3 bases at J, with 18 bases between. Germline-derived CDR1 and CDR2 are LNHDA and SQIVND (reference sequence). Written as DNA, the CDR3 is TGTGCCAGTAGTATAGGTCTCGGGCCGAAGGGAGACTATGGCTACACCTTC. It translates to CASSIGLGPKGDYGYTF.

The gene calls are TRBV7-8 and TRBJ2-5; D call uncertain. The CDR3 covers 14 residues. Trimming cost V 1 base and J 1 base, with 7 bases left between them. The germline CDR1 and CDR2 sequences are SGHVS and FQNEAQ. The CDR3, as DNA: TGTGCCAGCAGCTTAGAACAGCTCCAAGAGACCCAGTACTTC. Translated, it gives CASSLEQLQETQYF. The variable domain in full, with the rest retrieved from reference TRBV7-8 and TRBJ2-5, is GAGVSQSPRYKVAKRGQDVALRCDPISGHVSLFWYQQALGQGPEFLTYFQNEAQLDKSGLPSDRFFAERPEGSVSTLKIQRTQQEDSAVYLCASSLEQLQETQYFGPGTRLLVL.

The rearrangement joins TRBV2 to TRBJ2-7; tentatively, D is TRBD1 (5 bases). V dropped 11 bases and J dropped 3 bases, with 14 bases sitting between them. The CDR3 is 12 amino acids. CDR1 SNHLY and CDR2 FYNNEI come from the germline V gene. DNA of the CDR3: TGTGCCTCCGGACACCCCCTCTACGAGCAGTACTTC. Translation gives CASGHPLYEQYF. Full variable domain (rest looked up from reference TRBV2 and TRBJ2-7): EPEVTQTPSHQVTQMGQEVILRCVPISNHLYFYWYRQILGQKVEFLVSFYNNEISEKSEIFDDQFSVERPDGSNFTLKIRSTKLEDSAMYFCASGHPLYEQYFGPGTRLTVT.

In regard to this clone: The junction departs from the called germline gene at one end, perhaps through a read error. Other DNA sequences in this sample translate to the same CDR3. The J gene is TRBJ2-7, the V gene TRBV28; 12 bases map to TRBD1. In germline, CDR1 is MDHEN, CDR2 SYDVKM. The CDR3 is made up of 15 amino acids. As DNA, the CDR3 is TGTGCCAGCAGTTTCTCTGGGACAGGGGGCTACGAGCAATACTTC. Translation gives CASSFSGTGGYEQYF.

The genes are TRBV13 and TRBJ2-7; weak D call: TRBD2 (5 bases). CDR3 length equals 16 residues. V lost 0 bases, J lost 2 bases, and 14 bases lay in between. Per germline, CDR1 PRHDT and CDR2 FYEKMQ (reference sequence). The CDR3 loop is CASSLGLPGEAYEQYF. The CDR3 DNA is TGTGCCAGCAGCTTAGGCCTTCCCGGGGAAGCCTACGAGCAGTACTTC.

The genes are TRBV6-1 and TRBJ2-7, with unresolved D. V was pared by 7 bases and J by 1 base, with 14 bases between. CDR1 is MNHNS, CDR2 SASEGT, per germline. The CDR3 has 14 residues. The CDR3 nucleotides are TGTGCCAGCATACGGGTCGGTAGTTCCTACGAGCAGTACTTC. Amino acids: CASIRVGSSYEQYF.

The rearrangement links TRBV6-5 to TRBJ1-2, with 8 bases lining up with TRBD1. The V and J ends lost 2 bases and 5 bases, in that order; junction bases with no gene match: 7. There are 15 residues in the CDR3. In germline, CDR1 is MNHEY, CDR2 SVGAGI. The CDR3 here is CASSYPSGTGYGYTF. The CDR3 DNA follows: TGTGCCAGCAGTTACCCTTCTGGGACAGGTTATGGCTACACCTTC.

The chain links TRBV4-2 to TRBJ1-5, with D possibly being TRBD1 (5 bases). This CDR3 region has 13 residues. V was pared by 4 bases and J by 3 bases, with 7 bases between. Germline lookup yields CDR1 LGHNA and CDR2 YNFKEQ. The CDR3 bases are TGTGCCAGCAGCCCCAGGGTCAATCAGCCCCAGCATTTT. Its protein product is CASSPRVNQPQHF.

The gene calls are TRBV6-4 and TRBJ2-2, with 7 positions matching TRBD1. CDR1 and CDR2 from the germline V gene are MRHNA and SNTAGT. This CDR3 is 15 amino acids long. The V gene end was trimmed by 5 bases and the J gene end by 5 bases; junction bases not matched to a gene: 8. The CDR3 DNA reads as TGTGCCAGCAGTCCTACAGGGGAAGGGACCGGGGAGCTGTTTTTT. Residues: CASSPTGEGTGELFF.

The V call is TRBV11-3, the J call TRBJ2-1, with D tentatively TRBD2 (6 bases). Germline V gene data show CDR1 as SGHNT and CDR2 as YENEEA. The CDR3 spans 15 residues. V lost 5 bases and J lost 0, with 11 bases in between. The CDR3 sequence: CASSRPGDSYNEQFF. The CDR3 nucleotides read TGTGCCAGCAGCCGGCCGGGGGACTCCTACAATGAGCAGTTCTTC.

CDR3 protein: CASSQGTTRGMYTEAFF. Written as DNA, the CDR3 is TGCGCCAGCAGCCAAGGTACTACTCGGGGGATGTACACTGAAGCTTTCTTT. V usage is TRBV4-3 and J usage is TRBJ1-1; the D gene is possibly TRBD1 (5 bases). Germline CDR1 LGHNA, CDR2 YSLEER. The CDR3 spans 17 residues. Trimming pared 1 base from V and 3 bases from J, leaving 18 bases between.

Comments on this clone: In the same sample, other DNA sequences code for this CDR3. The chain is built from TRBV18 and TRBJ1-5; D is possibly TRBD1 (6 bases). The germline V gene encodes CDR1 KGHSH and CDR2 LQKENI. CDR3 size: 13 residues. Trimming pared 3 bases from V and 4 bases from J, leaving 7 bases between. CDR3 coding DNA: TGTGCCAGCTCACCGGACAGAAATCAGCCCCAGCATTTT. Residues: CASSPDRNQPQHF.

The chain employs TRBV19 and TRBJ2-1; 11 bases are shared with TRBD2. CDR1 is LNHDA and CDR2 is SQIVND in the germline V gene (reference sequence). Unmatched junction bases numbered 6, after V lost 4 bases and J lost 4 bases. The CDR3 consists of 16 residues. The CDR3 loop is CASSTIGTSGYNEQFF. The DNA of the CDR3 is TGTGCCAGTAGTACAATCGGGACTAGCGGATACAATGAGCAGTTCTTC.

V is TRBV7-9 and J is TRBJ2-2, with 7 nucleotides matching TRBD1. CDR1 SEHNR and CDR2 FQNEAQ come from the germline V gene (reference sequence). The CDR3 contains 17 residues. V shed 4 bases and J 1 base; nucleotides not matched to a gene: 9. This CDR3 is CASSSPPGQQNTGELFF. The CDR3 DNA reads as TGTGCCAGCAGCTCCCCCCCGGGACAGCAGAACACCGGGGAGCTGTTTTTT.

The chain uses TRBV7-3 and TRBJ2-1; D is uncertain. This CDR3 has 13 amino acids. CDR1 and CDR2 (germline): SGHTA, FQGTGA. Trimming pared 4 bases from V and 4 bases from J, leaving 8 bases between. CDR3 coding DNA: TGTGCCAGCAGCTCCCCCAATTACAATGAGCAGTTCTTC. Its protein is CASSSPNYNEQFF.

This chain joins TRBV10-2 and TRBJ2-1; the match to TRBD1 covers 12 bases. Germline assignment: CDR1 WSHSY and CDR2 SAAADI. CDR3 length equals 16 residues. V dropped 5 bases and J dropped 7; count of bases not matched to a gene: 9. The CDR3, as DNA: TGCGCCAGCAGTAATCTGGGACAGGGGGCGCAAAATGAGCAGTTCTTC. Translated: CASSNLGQGAQNEQFF.

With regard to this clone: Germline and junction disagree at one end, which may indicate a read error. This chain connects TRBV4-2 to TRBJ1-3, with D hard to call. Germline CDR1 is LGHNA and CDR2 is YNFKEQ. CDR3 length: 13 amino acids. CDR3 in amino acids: CASSRTSGDTIYF. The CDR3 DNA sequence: TGTGCCAGCAGCCGAACCTCTGGAGACACCATATATTTT.

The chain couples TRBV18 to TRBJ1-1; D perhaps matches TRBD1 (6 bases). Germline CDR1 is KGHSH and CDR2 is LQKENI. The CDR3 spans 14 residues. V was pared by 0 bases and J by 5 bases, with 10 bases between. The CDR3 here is CASSPPPQGTEAFF. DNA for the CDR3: TGTGCCAGCTCACCACCCCCCCAGGGGACTGAAGCTTTCTTT.

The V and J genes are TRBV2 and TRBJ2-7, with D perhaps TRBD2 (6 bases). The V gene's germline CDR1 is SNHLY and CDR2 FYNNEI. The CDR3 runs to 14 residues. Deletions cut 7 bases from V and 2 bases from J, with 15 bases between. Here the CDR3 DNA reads TGTGCCAGCACGGTAACTAGCCAAGCCTACGAGCAGTACTTC. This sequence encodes CASTVTSQAYEQYF. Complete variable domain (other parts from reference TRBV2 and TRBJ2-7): EPEVTQTPSHQVTQMGQEVILRCVPISNHLYFYWYRQILGQKVEFLVSFYNNEISEKSEIFDDQFSVERPDGSNFTLKIRSTKLEDSAMYFCASTVTSQAYEQYFGPGTRLTVT.

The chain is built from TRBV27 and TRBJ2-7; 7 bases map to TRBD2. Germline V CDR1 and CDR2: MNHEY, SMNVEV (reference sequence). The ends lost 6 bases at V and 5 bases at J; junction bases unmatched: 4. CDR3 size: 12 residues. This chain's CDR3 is CASRRGTNEQYF. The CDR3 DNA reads TGTGCCAGCAGGCGGGGGACTAACGAGCAGTACTTC.